Sequencing of this T cell receptor (beta chain) was carried out in a study of blood T cell dynamics during melanoma immunotherapy. Findings and caveats of the study: From T0 to W3, cfDNA rearrangement efficiency rose in disease-control patients but not progressors.

A word on this clone: Antigen specificity is unknown.

Time point described: pre-treatment baseline. At 12 weeks after first infusion, RECIST 1.1 defined response for most patients. Trimming cost V 3 bases and J 10 bases; bases outside gene matches: 14. CDR1 is SGHDT and CDR2 is YYEEEE in the germline V gene. The CDR3 is 16 residues long. Only in-frame clones appear in the TCRdb table, and some are missing; sequencing was by immunoSEQ multiplex PCR. The table shows about 6,300 clones, with nearly 95% occurring only once. The sequence was obtained from a human donor with melanoma. The sequenced sample was cell-free DNA from blood, obtained from a patient treated with checkpoint blockade. V and J are TRBV5-6 and TRBJ2-1; 9 nucleotides agree with TRBD2. CDR3 protein: CASSSVFGGGAREQFF. The CDR3 DNA sequence: TGTGCCAGCAGCTCGGTTTTTGGCGGGGGGGCAAGGGAGCAGTTCTTC.